A single sample gave rise to the 4 T cell receptor beta chains below, sequenced in a study of T-cell memory formation after mild COVID-19. MiXCR, run by TCRdb on the 5' RACE reads, gives a single entry per CDR3 protein. The sample contains over 350,000 distinct CDR3 sequences, approximately 25% of which appear only once. The sequenced material came from PBMCs or a T cell subset sorted from them (not recorded which). All receptors derive from an adult woman who had mild COVID-19 (a few samples of this study predate the infection). Cell type and time point are not known.

The chain carries TRBV6-6 and TRBJ1-2; a possible D gene is TRBD1 (5 bases). This CDR3 spans 12 amino acids. CDR1 is MNHNY, CDR2 SVGAGI, per germline (reference sequence). The germline V and J ends were trimmed by 2 bases and 8 bases, with 9 bases remaining between them. CDR3 DNA sequence: TGTGCCAGCAGTTACAGCAGGGACGGCTACACCTTC. Translated, it gives CASSYSRDGYTF.

The sample holds a few counts of this clonotype. The chain has TRBV29-1 and TRBJ2-2, with 7 bases lining up with TRBD1. CDR3 length: 16 residues. After removal of 7 bases from V and 4 bases from J, the junction contained 15 bases not matched to a gene. CDR1 and CDR2 (germline): SQVTM, ANQGSEA. The DNA of the CDR3 is TGCAGCGCTCGTCTACACAGGGGACGGGGCACCGGGGAGCTGTTTTTT. Protein product: CSARLHRGRGTGELFF.

This clonotype has just a few counts. The J gene is TRBJ2-7, the V gene TRBV7-9; D not resolved. The CDR3 loop spans 14 amino acids. Trimming cost V 6 bases and J 3 bases, with 15 bases left between them. Germline CDR1 reads SEHNR; CDR2 reads FQNEAQ (reference sequence). CDR3 loop: CASRSSLVDYEQYF. As DNA, the CDR3 is TGTGCCAGCAGATCGAGTCTAGTTGACTACGAGCAGTACTTC.

CDR3 amino acids: CASSDSPGTGELFF. The CDR3 DNA reads TGTGCCAGCAGTGACTCGCCGGGGACCGGGGAGCTGTTTTTT. This chain connects TRBV6-4 to TRBJ2-2; D might be TRBD2 (5 bases). The V end lost 0 bases, the J end lost 5 bases, and 7 bases lay between the germline ends. The CDR3 is 14 residues long. Germline lookup yields CDR1 MRHNA and CDR2 SNTAGT.